The 12 T cell receptor beta chains below were found in one sample sequenced in a study of CD8 T cells in ankylosing spondylitis. TCRdb processed the 5' RACE reads anew with MiXCR; each CDR3 protein has one entry. The table records 180,000 or so distinct CDR3 sequences, about 9.9% of them present only once. Specimen: blood, either unsorted or a sorted T cell fraction (not recorded which). These receptors were obtained from a male donor with ankylosing spondylitis or in good health (not recorded which).

This clonotype was found a few times. The genes are TRBV7-6 and TRBJ2-1; D is uncertain. CDR1 and CDR2 (germline): SGHVS, FNYEAQ. Deletions cut 0 bases from V and 1 base from J, with 13 bases between. CDR3 size: 17 residues. The CDR3 is CASSLAATKGSYNEQFF. The CDR3 bases are TGTGCCAGCAGCTTAGCGGCGACAAAGGGATCCTACAATGAGCAGTTCTTC.

The table lists this clonotype with many counts. V is TRBV5-1 and J is TRBJ2-1; D gene uncertain. The V end was cut by 0 bases, the J end by 10 bases, with 11 bases between. CDR3 size: 13 residues. Germline V gene sequence: CDR1 SGHRS, CDR2 YFSETQ. The CDR3 DNA is TGCGCCAGCAGCTTGGCCCAAAGAACCGAGCAGTTCTTC. It specifies CASSLAQRTEQFF.

In its sample, this clonotype was seen many times. The V gene is TRBV2, the J gene TRBJ1-4, with D unresolved. The CDR3 is made up of 16 amino acids. Per the germline V gene, CDR1 is SNHLY and CDR2 is FYNNEI. The V end was cut by 6 bases, the J end by 3 bases, with 17 bases between. The CDR3 spells CASRMLRSGANEKLFF. The CDR3 DNA is TGTGCCAGCAGGATGCTTCGGTCCGGGGCTAATGAAAAACTGTTTTTT.

This clonotype has just a few counts. The chain couples TRBV12-3 or TRBV12-4 to TRBJ1-2; D is possibly TRBD1 (6 bases). V lost 5 bases and J 8 bases, leaving 18 bases between the germline ends. CDR3 size: 14 residues. CDR3 sequence: CASSPGGALLGYTF. DNA of the CDR3: TGTGCCAGCAGTCCGGGGGGGGCCCTCCTAGGCTACACCTTC.

This clonotype was observed at least ten times. V is TRBV10-3 and J is TRBJ2-1; 7 bases align to TRBD1. The trim removed 6 bases at V and 7 bases at J, leaving 6 bases unmatched. Per the germline V gene, CDR1 is ENHRY and CDR2 is SYGVKD. The CDR3 is made up of 13 amino acids. The CDR3 DNA is TGTGCCATCAGGGCGACAGGGCGGAATGAGCAGTTCTTC. Residues: CAIRATGRNEQFF.

This clonotype was observed a handful of times. The chain recombines TRBV5-6 with TRBJ1-2; D gene uncertain. This CDR3 comprises 15 residues. Between the trimmed V and J ends, which lost 0 bases and 8 bases, there was a span of 17 bases. In germline, CDR1 is SGHDT, CDR2 YYEEEE. The CDR3 sequence is CASSLGETGMKGYTF. The CDR3 region has the DNA TGTGCCAGCAGCTTGGGGGAGACGGGGATGAAGGGCTACACCTTC.

V and J are TRBV12-3 or TRBV12-4 and TRBJ2-1; no clear D. V was trimmed by 6 bases and J by 7 bases, leaving 7 bases between them. This CDR3 has 11 amino acids. The CDR3 DNA reads as TGTGCCAGCAGGTATACGAATGAGCAGTTCTTC. It translates to CASRYTNEQFF.

This chain links TRBV5-1 with TRBJ1-6, with a weak D call TRBD1 (6 bases). V was shortened by 0 bases and J by 7 bases, with 14 bases between the two germline ends. Germline V CDR1 and CDR2: SGHRS, YFSETQ. This CDR3 contains 16 residues. CDR3 amino acids: CASSLEAGTSNSPLHF. The CDR3 nucleotides read TGCGCCAGCAGCTTGGAGGCCGGGACATCGAATTCACCCCTCCACTTT. Complete variable domain (other parts from reference TRBV5-1 and TRBJ1-6): KAGVTQTPRYLIKTRGQQVTLSCSPISGHRSVSWYQQTPGQGLQFLFEYFSETQRNKGNFPGRFSGRQFSNSRSEMNVSTLELGDSALYLCASSLEAGTSNSPLHFGNGTRLTVT.

The V and J genes are TRBV5-4 and TRBJ2-1, with 8 bases aligning to TRBD2. V was pared by 3 bases and J by 0 bases, with 17 bases of the junction left unmatched. Germline V gene data show CDR1 as SGHNT and CDR2 as YYREEE (reference sequence). CDR3 length equals 20 residues. The CDR3 sequence: CASSSLGGSGGANSYNEQFF. CDR3 nucleotides: TGTGCCAGCAGCTCCCTAGGGGGAAGCGGGGGCGCTAACTCCTACAATGAGCAGTTCTTC.

V gene TRBV7-7 combines with J gene TRBJ2-3; 7 nucleotides match TRBD2. The CDR3 sequence is 16 residues long. Germline CDR1 SSHAT, CDR2 FNYEAQ (reference sequence). Trimming at V came to 1 base and at J to 1 base, leaving 5 bases not matched to a gene. This CDR3 is CASSLGTRGGTDTQYF. The CDR3 nucleotides are TGTGCCAGCAGCTTAGGAACCCGGGGGGGCACAGATACGCAGTATTTT. The full variable domain, with the rest looked up from reference TRBV7-7 and TRBJ2-3, is GAGVSQSPRYKVTKRGQDVTLRCDPISSHATLYWYQQALGQGPEFLTYFNYEAQPDKSGLPSDRFSAERPEGSISTLTIQRTEQRDSAMYRCASSLGTRGGTDTQYFGPGTRLTVL.

The rearrangement links TRBV20-1 to TRBJ2-3; 7 nucleotides agree with TRBD2. The germline gives CDR1 DFQATT, CDR2 SNEGSKA (reference sequence). The V segment lost 8 bases and the J segment 6 bases; nucleotides outside the gene matches: 11. This CDR3 comprises 13 residues. CDR3 residues: CSPEGGPGDTQYF. As DNA, the CDR3 is TGCAGTCCCGAGGGAGGGCCGGGGGATACGCAGTATTTT.

This clonotype has ten or more counts. The chain joins TRBV7-2 to TRBJ1-4; D unresolved. From germline, CDR1 is SGHTA and CDR2 FQGNSA. V was clipped by 2 bases and J by 11 bases, with 21 bases between them. The CDR3 is 16 residues long. CDR3: CASSLLRPAADRKLFF. The DNA of the CDR3 is TGTGCCAGCAGCTTACTTCGTCCGGCAGCCGATCGGAAACTGTTTTTT.